The present T cell receptor beta chain was sequenced within a study of blood T cell repertoires in COVID-19 (dated by TCRdb to the early 2020s). Notes on the research overall: Samples covering the acute and convalescent phases of COVID-19 were provided by collaborators in the United States, Italy and Spain. The prospective study material was composed of cDNA or gDNA derived from T cells, B-cell-depleted T cells, or PBMCs. The dataset comprised deeply sampled blood TCRbeta repertoires from subjects exposed to, actively infected with, or recovered from COVID-19. A freely available public database, intended as a resource for researchers studying the immune response to SARS-CoV-2, is where the repertoires were released. The samples were drawn from two sources: the first 160 participants of the ongoing ImmuneRACE study, and 1,254 subjects contributed by 6 global collaborators. Sample metadata almost always included a de-identified subject ID, COVID-19 status, age in years and sex. Where HLA class I and class II types were available, the types were taken from metadata supplied by the sample provider, not from assay-based typing. What the authors observed across the whole study: How much clinical and demographic metadata was included differed by source and by participant, and the metadata was provided uncurated.

The collaborating institutions used their own protocols to collect whole blood in K2EDTA tubes. Collaborator samples were shipped for TCRbeta analysis as frozen whole blood, isolated PBMCs, or DNA extracted from either sample type. On this clone itself: Its antigen has not been determined. No much larger clone exists at a distance of one base, and base qualities are not known.

Per the germline V gene (reference sequence), LNHDA is the CDR1 and SQIVND is the CDR2. At the junction V is shortened by 3 bases and J by 6 bases, with 15 bases in between. Including the terminal cysteine and phenylalanine, the CDR3 comprises 15 residues. The retained sequence is limited to the CDR3, 45 bases, with the frame set at the first base. The immunoSEQ Assay, a bias-controlled multiplex PCR, was used to amplify TCRbeta CDR3 regions from genomic DNA. The original methods were these. The number of nucleated cells in each sample was estimated from the amplification of reference gene primers within the assay. To quantify the absolute abundance of each unique TCRbeta CDR3 rearrangement, sequence reads were collapsed and filtered. For each sample, productive Simpson clonality was calculated as the square root of Simpson's diversity index over productive rearrangements. TCRdb limited this immuneACCESS table to in-frame rearrangements with V and J called. A share of clones is missing; checked studies link under half to unresolved V genes, and the rest is unexplained. The V and J calls and clone size come from that table; D and trimming were worked out from the DNA. The sample records under 250,000 clones, 85% to 90% of which are singletons. The top ten hold roughly 2.5% of the sample.

The sequencing sample was made of peripheral blood. This sequence was found in a woman aged 55-75 years with acute or convalescent COVID-19. The V and J genes are TRBV19 and TRBJ2-1, and possibly TRBD1, on 5 matching bases. The bases are TGTGCCAGTAGTATCTCCACTAATAGGGGCAATGAGCAGTTCTTC. Translated, this is CASSISTNRGNEQFF.